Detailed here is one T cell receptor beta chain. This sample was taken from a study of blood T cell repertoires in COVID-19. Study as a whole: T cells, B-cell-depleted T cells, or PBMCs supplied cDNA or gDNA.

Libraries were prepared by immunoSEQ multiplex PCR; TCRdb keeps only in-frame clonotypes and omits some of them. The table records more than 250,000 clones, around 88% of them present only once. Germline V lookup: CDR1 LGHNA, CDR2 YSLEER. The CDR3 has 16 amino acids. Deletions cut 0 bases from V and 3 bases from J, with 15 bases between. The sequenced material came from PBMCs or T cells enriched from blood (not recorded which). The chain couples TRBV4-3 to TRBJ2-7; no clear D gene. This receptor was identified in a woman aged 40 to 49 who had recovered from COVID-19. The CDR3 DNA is TGCGCCAGCAGCCAAGATCGGCGGCCGCAGCTCTACGAGCAGTACTTC. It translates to CASSQDRRPQLYEQYF.